This T cell receptor beta chain stems from a study of cytomegalovirus exposure and HLA in healthy donors. Overall study findings and caveats: Among immune exposure information, only CMV serostatus was available. CMV antigen specificity of three CMV-associated chains was confirmed in vitro. A later analysis reported that several of the most significant clusters appeared to be linked to common viral pathogens, among them Epstein-Barr virus.

The donors comprised healthy bone marrow donors. 13 Jbeta primers and 60 Vbeta primers were used for the PCR. Sequencing used immunoSEQ multiplex PCR; TCRdb keeps in-frame clones, though not all of them. This sample has 150,000 to 200,000 clones, with around 80% found just once. V was clipped by 3 bases and J by 5 bases; unmatched bases: 2. The CDR3 length is 14 residues. CDR1 and CDR2 (germline): SGHDT, YYEEEE. To note about this clone: Its antigen remains unknown.

The TCR originated in a woman aged 25 to 39 in good health and CMV-seropositive. The genes are TRBV5-6 and TRBJ2-2; the match to TRBD1 covers 9 bases. The sequenced material came from PBMCs. The CDR3 protein is CASSSDRGTGELFF. In DNA, the CDR3 is TGTGCCAGCAGCTCGGACAGGGGAACCGGGGAGCTGTTTTTT.